This is a list of T cell receptor beta chains from one sample in a study of T cells in Graves' hyperthyroidism and ophthalmopathy. A single record per CDR3 protein comes from TCRdb applying MiXCR to the multiplex PCR reads. The table records around 350,000 distinct CDR3 sequences, approximately 20% of them present only once. The specimen was blood. Receptors originate from a woman between 18 and 29 years old with Graves' hyperthyroidism. Both conserved end residues are part of each CDR3. A D gene is named only where the DNA matches it firmly. Clone size is given for some rows only: seen once, a few or many times, or a class if the clone is expanded.

clone_size: few; v_call: TRBV6-5; j_call: TRBJ2-7; d_call: NA; cdr3_nt: TGTGCCAGCAGTTACAGGAAGGCTTACGAGCAGTACTTC; cdr3_aa: CASSYRKAYEQYF
clone_size: NA; v_call: TRBV12-3/TRBV12-4; j_call: TRBJ2-7; d_call: NA; cdr3_nt: TGTGCCAGCAGCCCGGGCCTTTTGGGCCACGAGCAGTACTTC; cdr3_aa: CASSPGLLGHEQYF
clone_size: many; v_call: TRBV10-3; j_call: TRBJ2-2; d_call: NA; cdr3_nt: TGTGCCATCCAGGGAACCGGGGAGCTGTTTTTT; cdr3_aa: CAIQGTGELFF
clone_size: many; v_call: TRBV6-5; j_call: TRBJ1-1; d_call: TRBD1; cdr3_nt: TGTGCCAGCAGTCGGTTGACAGGGGGCAATGAAGCTTTCTTT; cdr3_aa: CASSRLTGGNEAFF
clone_size: many; v_call: TRBV15; j_call: TRBJ1-5; d_call: TRBD1; cdr3_nt: TGTGCCACCAGCAGAGATCAGGGGGCTGGCAATCAGCCCCAGCATTTT; cdr3_aa: CATSRDQGAGNQPQHF
clone_size: many; v_call: TRBV12-3/TRBV12-4; j_call: TRBJ1-2; d_call: TRBD1; cdr3_nt: TGTGCCAGCACCCGGGACAGCCGGGGGTCTGGCTACACCTTC; cdr3_aa: CASTRDSRGSGYTF
clone_size: many; v_call: TRBV28; j_call: TRBJ1-1; d_call: NA; cdr3_nt: TGTGCCAGCAGTCGACGGTTGAACACTGAAGCTTTCTTT; cdr3_aa: CASSRRLNTEAFF
clone_size: many; v_call: TRBV6-1; j_call: TRBJ1-2; d_call: NA; cdr3_nt: TGTGCCAGCAGTGAAGGAATTCCGGGACCGTCACTTTATGGCTACACCTTC; cdr3_aa: CASSEGIPGPSLYGYTF
clone_size: many; v_call: TRBV15; j_call: TRBJ1-2; d_call: NA; cdr3_nt: TGTGCCACCAGCAGACTCCGGGGTGCTAACTATGGCTACACCTTC; cdr3_aa: CATSRLRGANYGYTF
clone_size: many; v_call: TRBV29-1; j_call: TRBJ2-3; d_call: NA; cdr3_nt: TGCAGCGCCCAGGGGAGGGGCACAGATACGCAGTATTTT; cdr3_aa: CSAQGRGTDTQYF
clone_size: few; v_call: TRBV4-1; j_call: TRBJ1-5; d_call: NA; cdr3_nt: TGCGCCAGCAGCCAACGTCACAGAGGCCAGCCCCAGCATTTT; cdr3_aa: CASSQRHRGQPQHF
clone_size: many; v_call: TRBV11-3; j_call: TRBJ2-5; d_call: NA; cdr3_nt: TGTGCCAGCAGCTTCGGCGGGACCCGAGAGACCCAGTACTTC; cdr3_aa: CASSFGGTRETQYF
clone_size: many; v_call: TRBV3-1; j_call: TRBJ2-5; d_call: NA; cdr3_nt: TGTGCCAGCAGCTTTCGGGGGTACAGGACCCAGTACTTC; cdr3_aa: CASSFRGYRTQYF
clone_size: many; v_call: TRBV11-2; j_call: TRBJ1-6; d_call: NA; cdr3_nt: TGTGCCAGCAGCTTAGGTTCACCCCTCCACTTT; cdr3_aa: CASSLGSPLHF
clone_size: many; v_call: TRBV12-3/TRBV12-4; j_call: TRBJ2-7; d_call: TRBD1; cdr3_nt: TGTGCCAGCACCCTTAGGGACAGGGGGAGTGGGGAGCAGTACTTC; cdr3_aa: CASTLRDRGSGEQYF
clone_size: NA; v_call: TRBV30; j_call: TRBJ1-2; d_call: TRBD1; cdr3_nt: TGTGCCGGAAGGGGACAGGGGGCGACCTATGGCTACACCTTC; cdr3_aa: CAGRGQGATYGYTF
clone_size: NA; v_call: TRBV12-3/TRBV12-4; j_call: TRBJ1-1; d_call: NA; cdr3_nt: TGTGCCAGCAGTTTCTTTTGGCCGGTTTTTACTGAAGCTTTCTTT; cdr3_aa: CASSFFWPVFTEAFF
clone_size: many; v_call: TRBV15; j_call: TRBJ2-5; d_call: NA; cdr3_nt: TGTGCCACCGGTGAACGCCTTCAAGAGACCCAGTACTTC; cdr3_aa: CATGERLQETQYF
clone_size: many; v_call: TRBV12-3/TRBV12-4; j_call: TRBJ2-3; d_call: TRBD2; cdr3_nt: TGTGCCAGCAGTTTATTAACTAGCGGGGGTCATTCCACAGATACGCAGTATTTT; cdr3_aa: CASSLLTSGGHSTDTQYF
clone_size: NA; v_call: TRBV5-1; j_call: TRBJ2-4; d_call: NA; cdr3_nt: TGCGCCAGCAGCTTGGTGGACACAGCACAGGCCAAAAACATTCAGTACTTC; cdr3_aa: CASSLVDTAQAKNIQYF
clone_size: few; v_call: TRBV4-1; j_call: TRBJ1-5; d_call: NA; cdr3_nt: TGCGCCAGCAGCCCCCAGACAGGCAACAATCAGCCCCAGCATTTT; cdr3_aa: CASSPQTGNNQPQHF
clone_size: many; v_call: TRBV12-3/TRBV12-4; j_call: TRBJ1-1; d_call: NA; cdr3_nt: TGTGCCAGCAGTTTAGGACCGGACCTCGGGTCAGCTTTCTTT; cdr3_aa: CASSLGPDLGSAFF
clone_size: many; v_call: TRBV11-2; j_call: TRBJ1-1; d_call: NA; cdr3_nt: TGTGCCAGCAGCTTTGGTTCACGGCTCAACACTGAAGCTTTCTTT; cdr3_aa: CASSFGSRLNTEAFF
clone_size: NA; v_call: TRBV7-2; j_call: TRBJ1-1; d_call: NA; cdr3_nt: TGTGCCAGCAGCTTGGTTGACAGCACTGAAGCTTTCTTT; cdr3_aa: CASSLVDSTEAFF
clone_size: many; v_call: TRBV11-2; j_call: TRBJ2-7; d_call: NA; cdr3_nt: TGTGCCAGCAGCTTAGTATCGGGGCCCAACTACGAGCAGTACTTC; cdr3_aa: CASSLVSGPNYEQYF
clone_size: few; v_call: TRBV6-1; j_call: TRBJ2-7; d_call: NA; cdr3_nt: TGTGCCAGCAGTGAAGTACAGGGAGCCTCCTACGAGCAGTACTTC; cdr3_aa: CASSEVQGASYEQYF
clone_size: many; v_call: TRBV11-2; j_call: TRBJ1-3; d_call: NA; cdr3_nt: TGTGCCAGCAGCTTAGGGGGCATCGGAAACACCATATATTTT; cdr3_aa: CASSLGGIGNTIYF
clone_size: many; v_call: TRBV4-1; j_call: TRBJ2-7; d_call: NA; cdr3_nt: TGCGCCAGCAGCCAAGACGAATCCCGCAGGGTTCCCTACGAGCAGTACTTC; cdr3_aa: CASSQDESRRVPYEQYF
clone_size: many; v_call: TRBV12-3/TRBV12-4; j_call: TRBJ2-2; d_call: TRBD2; cdr3_nt: TGTGCCAGCAGGGGGCCTAGCGGCGACATTTCGAACACCGGGGAGCTGTTTTTT; cdr3_aa: CASRGPSGDISNTGELFF
clone_size: many; v_call: TRBV6-1; j_call: TRBJ2-7; d_call: TRBD1; cdr3_nt: TGTGCCAGCAGTGTATGGGCAGGGGGCGGCGAGCAGTACTTC; cdr3_aa: CASSVWAGGGEQYF
clone_size: few; v_call: TRBV11-2; j_call: TRBJ2-5; d_call: NA; cdr3_nt: TGTGCCAGCAGGGCCCGGGTGGGTTATGAGACCCAGTACTTC; cdr3_aa: CASRARVGYETQYF
clone_size: many; v_call: TRBV30; j_call: TRBJ1-2; d_call: NA; cdr3_nt: TGTGCCTGGAGTGTAGGGCAGGACTATGGCTACACCTTC; cdr3_aa: CAWSVGQDYGYTF
clone_size: many; v_call: TRBV28; j_call: TRBJ1-6; d_call: NA; cdr3_nt: TGTGCCACAGCACCCTCGGACAGCGGGAATTCACCCCTCCACTTT; cdr3_aa: CATAPSDSGNSPLHF
clone_size: many; v_call: TRBV5-5; j_call: TRBJ1-1; d_call: NA; cdr3_nt: TGTGCCAGCAGCACCAGACAGACGTTGAACACTGAAGCTTTCTTT; cdr3_aa: CASSTRQTLNTEAFF
clone_size: many; v_call: TRBV5-1; j_call: TRBJ2-2; d_call: TRBD1; cdr3_nt: TGCGCCAGCAAAATCTCCGGGACAGGGAACACCGGGGAGCTGTTTTTT; cdr3_aa: CASKISGTGNTGELFF
clone_size: few; v_call: TRBV3-1; j_call: TRBJ1-2; d_call: TRBD1; cdr3_nt: TGTGCCAGCAGCCAATTTCGCAGGGGGCCTGGCTACACCTTC; cdr3_aa: CASSQFRRGPGYTF
clone_size: many; v_call: TRBV6-5; j_call: TRBJ1-1; d_call: NA; cdr3_nt: TGTGCCAGCAGTTCGGTATCCCGTGAAGCTTTCTTT; cdr3_aa: CASSSVSREAFF
clone_size: many; v_call: TRBV6-5; j_call: TRBJ1-6; d_call: NA; cdr3_nt: TGTGCCAGCAGTTACTATAATTCACCCCTCCACTTT; cdr3_aa: CASSYYNSPLHF
clone_size: few; v_call: TRBV20-1; j_call: TRBJ2-4; d_call: TRBD2; cdr3_nt: TGCAGTGCTAGAGATTCGGGGGGGCAGCTCTTGAAGTACTTC; cdr3_aa: CSARDSGGQLLKYF
clone_size: many; v_call: TRBV15; j_call: TRBJ2-5; d_call: NA; cdr3_nt: TGTGCCACCAGCAGGCCGGGGGAGACCCAGTACTTC; cdr3_aa: CATSRPGETQYF
clone_size: many; v_call: TRBV6-1; j_call: TRBJ1-6; d_call: NA; cdr3_nt: TGTGCCAGCAGGCGGGACGGTAATTCACCCCTCCACTTT; cdr3_aa: CASRRDGNSPLHF
clone_size: many; v_call: TRBV7-9; j_call: TRBJ2-5; d_call: NA; cdr3_nt: TGTGCCAGCAGCCCGGACTACTTAGAGACCCAGTACTTC; cdr3_aa: CASSPDYLETQYF